The entry that follows covers one T cell receptor beta chain sequence. Study processing details: Amplifying reference gene primers gave estimates of nucleated cell counts. Sequencing used immunoSEQ multiplex PCR; TCRdb keeps in-frame clones, though not all of them. Clonal size and the V and J genes are those of that table, whereas D and trimming came from the DNA. The data hold about 59,000 clones, with roughly 78% observed a single time. This specimen belongs to a study of blood T cell repertoires in COVID-19. For the study at large: The United States, Italy and Spain provided the acute and convalescent COVID-19 samples. Sources were T cells, B-cell-depleted T cells, or PBMCs; the material itself was cDNA or gDNA.

The specimen sequenced was peripheral blood. The receptor was isolated from a man aged 60 to 69 with acute or convalescent COVID-19.

The CDR3 loop is CASSYSGGDGYTF. The CDR3 DNA is TGTGCCAGCAGTTACTCGGGGGGGGATGGCTACACCTTC. V gene TRBV6-6 combines with J gene TRBJ1-2; perhaps TRBD1 as D (5 bases). Germline V gene sequence: CDR1 MNHNY, CDR2 SVGAGI (reference sequence). The CDR3 sequence is 13 residues long. Trimming removed 0 bases at V and 6 bases at J, with 8 bases between.